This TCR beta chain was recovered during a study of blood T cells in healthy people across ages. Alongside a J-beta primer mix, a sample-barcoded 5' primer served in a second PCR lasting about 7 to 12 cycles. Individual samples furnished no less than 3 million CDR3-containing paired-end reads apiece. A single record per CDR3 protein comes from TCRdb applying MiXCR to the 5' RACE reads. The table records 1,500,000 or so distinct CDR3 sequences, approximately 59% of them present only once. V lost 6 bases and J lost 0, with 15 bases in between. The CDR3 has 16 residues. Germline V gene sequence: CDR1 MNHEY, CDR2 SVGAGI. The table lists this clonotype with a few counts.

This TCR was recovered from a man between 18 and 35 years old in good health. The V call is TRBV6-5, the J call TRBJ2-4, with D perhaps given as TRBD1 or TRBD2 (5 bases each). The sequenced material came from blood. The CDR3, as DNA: TGTGCCAGCAGCCCCGGGACGGCCGTAGCCAAAAACATTCAGTACTTC. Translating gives CASSPGTAVAKNIQYF.